The 5 T cell receptor beta chains presented below share a single source sample, sequenced in a study of T cell repertoires in cytomegalovirus infection. What these receptors recognize is not known. TCRdb itself ran the reads through MiXCR, one entry per CDR3 protein. The table records fewer than 1,000,000 distinct CDR3 sequences, around 31% of them present only once. The material sequenced was cultured CD8+ T cells from PBMCs, taken from culture after CMV antigen stimulation. These receptors were taken from a human donor in good health (CMV status not recorded). Some clones in this sample may be carry-over from other donors' samples.

The chain has TRBV13 and TRBJ2-5, with D perhaps matching TRBD1 (6 bases). V lost 1 base, J lost 1 base, and 13 bases lay in between. Germline V gene data show CDR1 as PRHDT and CDR2 as FYEKMQ (reference sequence). The CDR3 extends over 16 amino acids. CDR3 residues: CASSLVSQGFQETQYF. The CDR3 DNA sequence: TGTGCCAGCAGCTTAGTCTCGCAGGGGTTCCAAGAGACCCAGTACTTC.

The chain links TRBV14 to TRBJ2-3, with 8 bases identical to TRBD2. Looked up from germline, CDR1 is SGHDN and CDR2 is FVKESK. V gave up 0 bases and J gave up 6 bases; unmatched junction bases: 8. CDR3 size: 16 residues. In DNA, the CDR3 is TGTGCCAGCAGCCAAGATCCCGGACTAGCCGTTGATACGCAGTATTTT. The encoded protein is CASSQDPGLAVDTQYF.

The gene calls are TRBV7-9 and TRBJ1-5; TRBD1 agrees at 12 bases. The germline gives CDR1 SEHNR, CDR2 FQNEAQ (reference sequence). After removal of 3 bases from V and 7 bases from J, the junction contained 7 bases not matched to a gene. There are 16 residues in the CDR3. The CDR3 DNA reads as TGTGCCAGCAGCTTGGGGGGACAGGGGGCGCCGCAGCCCCAGCATTTT. It is translated as CASSLGGQGAPQPQHF.

A remark on this clonotype: The junction departs from the called germline gene at one end, perhaps through a read error. V is TRBV4-1 and J is TRBJ1-5; D not certain. This CDR3 is 13 amino acids long. CDR1 and CDR2 (germline): MGHRA, YSYEKL. CDR3 nucleotide sequence: TGCGCCTGCAGCCAAGATAGCAATCAGCCCCAGCATTTT. It is translated as CACSQDSNQPQHF.

This chain joins TRBV6-5 and TRBJ1-1; maybe TRBD1 (5 bases). V was pared by 2 bases and J by 0 bases, with 16 bases between. CDR1 is MNHEY and CDR2 is SVGAGI in the germline V gene. This CDR3 has 17 residues. CDR3: CASSYLFRDLLNTEAFF. The DNA of the CDR3 is TGTGCCAGCAGTTACCTCTTCAGGGATCTTCTGAACACTGAAGCTTTCTTT.